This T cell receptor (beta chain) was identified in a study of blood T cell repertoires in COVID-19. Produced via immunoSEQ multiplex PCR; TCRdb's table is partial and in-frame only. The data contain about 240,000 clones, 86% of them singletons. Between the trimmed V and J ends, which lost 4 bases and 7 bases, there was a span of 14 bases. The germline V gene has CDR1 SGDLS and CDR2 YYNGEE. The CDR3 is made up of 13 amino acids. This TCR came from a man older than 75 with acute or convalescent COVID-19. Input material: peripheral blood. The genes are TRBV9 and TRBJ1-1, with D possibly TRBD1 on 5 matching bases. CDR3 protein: CASSPTVGGEAFF. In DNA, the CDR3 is TGTGCCAGCAGCCCAACGGTGGGGGGTGAAGCTTTCTTT.